The 26 T cell receptor beta chains below all came from one sample that was sequenced in a study of OX40 agonist ivuxolimab in advanced cancers. Sequencing was performed with immunoSEQ multiplex PCR; in TCRdb, only in-frame clones are kept and a portion is missing. Among about 110,000 clones listed, around 90% were seen once. This sample comprised CD4+ or CD8+ T cells sorted from blood, obtained in a trial of the OX40 agonist ivuxolimab. The source of these receptors is an adult with an advanced solid tumor such as melanoma, head and neck, liver or kidney cancer.

The chain is built from TRBV2 and TRBJ2-5; D gene uncertain. The closer fit of TRBJ2-7 to the DNA end suggests the J call may be wrong. Germline V gives CDR1 SNHLY, CDR2 FYNNEI. The CDR3 runs 15 residues. In nucleotides, the CDR3 is TGTGCCAGCAGTGAAGTCGCTAGTTATCCCTACGAGCAGTACTTC. This codes for CASSEVASYPYEQYF.

The V gene is TRBV9, the J gene TRBJ2-1, with TRBD1 matching over 8 bases. With 0 bases clipped from V and 8 bases from J, the junction kept 4 bases outside the gene matches. This CDR3 region has 14 residues. CDR1 is SGDLS, CDR2 YYNGEE, per germline. CDR3 DNA sequence: TGTGCCAGCAGCGTAGGGACAGGGTCCCATGAGCAGTTCTTC. It specifies CASSVGTGSHEQFF.

The rearrangement links TRBV20-1 to TRBJ2-1, with a possible D match to TRBD1 (5 bases). CDR1 and CDR2 (germline): DFQATT, SNEGSKA (reference sequence). The CDR3 totals 10 residues. V was pared by 4 bases and J by 8 bases, with 6 bases between. As DNA, the CDR3 is TGCAGTGCTAAACAGGATGAGCAGTTCTTC. It codes for CSAKQDEQFF.

The genes are TRBV28 and TRBJ2-7; 9 positions match TRBD2. V shed 2 bases and J 9 bases; nucleotides not matched to a gene: 8. From germline, CDR1 is MDHEN and CDR2 SYDVKM. The CDR3 consists of 14 residues. The DNA of the CDR3 is TGTGCCAGCAGTTTACCAGGGGCGGGAGGGCCGCAGTACTTC. Translated, it gives CASSLPGAGGPQYF.

The rearrangement uses TRBV9 and TRBJ2-5; 12 bases align to TRBD1. J was trimmed by 4 bases and V by 4 bases; bases with no gene match: 8. The CDR3 runs 16 residues. Germline loops: CDR1 SGDLS, CDR2 YYNGEE. CDR3 DNA: TGTGCCAGCAGCAGAGGGGACAGGGGGCGTGGAGAGACCCAGTACTTC. This gives the protein CASSRGDRGRGETQYF.

This clone was seen more than once but under ten times. The V and J genes are TRBV4-2 and TRBJ2-1, with D possibly TRBD2 on 5 matching bases. Germline V gene sequence: CDR1 LGHNA, CDR2 YNFKEQ. The CDR3 totals 15 residues. Trimming took off 0 bases at V and 9 bases at J, with 15 bases between the two ends. The CDR3: CASSQERERMTEQFF. The CDR3 coding sequence is TGTGCCAGCAGCCAAGAAAGGGAGCGGATGACTGAGCAGTTCTTC.

The chain carries TRBV28 and TRBJ2-1, with 7 bases aligning to TRBD2. This CDR3 spans 16 amino acids. From germline, CDR1 is MDHEN and CDR2 SYDVKM. With V trimmed by 2 bases and J by 0 bases, 4 bases remained unmatched. CDR3 sequence: CASSLGGTTSYNEQFF. The CDR3, as DNA: TGTGCCAGCAGTTTAGGGGGGACTACCTCCTACAATGAGCAGTTCTTC.

The chain links TRBV30 to TRBJ1-6; no definite D call. Trimming removed 8 bases at V and 1 base at J, with 18 bases between. Germline V lookup: CDR1 GTSNPN, CDR2 SVGIG (reference sequence). The CDR3 consists of 16 residues. The CDR3 here is CAGHRFGESYNSPLHF. The CDR3 DNA reads as TGTGCCGGCCACCGATTCGGGGAATCCTATAATTCACCCCTCCACTTT.

The sample holds one count of this clone. This chain uses TRBV28 with TRBJ2-1; 14 bases match TRBD2. V was clipped by 5 bases and J by 7 bases; unmatched bases: 10. This CDR3 comprises 17 residues. The V gene's germline CDR1 is MDHEN and CDR2 SYDVKM. The DNA of the CDR3 is TGTGCCAGCAGTCCCGCCCTGGGACTAGCGGGAGAGAATGAGCAGTTCTTC. Translating it yields CASSPALGLAGENEQFF.

Regarding this clone: Other DNA sequences from this sample encode an identical CDR3 as well. This chain joins TRBV7-3 and TRBJ1-2; the match to TRBD1 covers 7 bases. This CDR3 is 14 amino acids long. V gave up 4 bases and J gave up 8 bases; unmatched junction bases: 10. Germline CDR1 SGHTA, CDR2 FQGTGA. The CDR3 region is CASSSQGPTGGYTF. CDR3 bases: TGTGCCAGCAGCTCACAGGGGCCGACGGGGGGCTACACCTTC.

The CDR3 coding sequence is TGTGCCAGCAGTTACGGACAGGGGCTTGGGACCCAGTACTTC. Translation: CASSYGQGLGTQYF. The chain has TRBV6-5 and TRBJ2-5; TRBD1 matches at 9 bases. The germline V gene has CDR1 MNHEY and CDR2 SVGAGI. This CDR3 comprises 14 residues. Unmatched junction bases numbered 5, after V lost 2 bases and J lost 7 bases.

The chain has TRBV4-2 and TRBJ2-2, with unresolved D. V gave up 1 base and J gave up 5 bases, with 8 bases separating them. This CDR3 has 14 amino acids. The germline gives CDR1 LGHNA, CDR2 YNFKEQ. The CDR3, as DNA: TGTGCCAGCAGCCAAGTAATAGAAACCGGGGAGCTGTTTTTT. Translated: CASSQVIETGELFF.

The CDR3 reads CASSLDVGQPNWVYEQYF. The DNA for the CDR3 is TGTGCCAGCAGCTTGGATGTCGGGCAGCCAAATTGGGTCTACGAGCAGTACTTC. The chain links TRBV5-6 to TRBJ2-7; no clear D gene. Trimming removed 0 bases at V and 3 bases at J, with 22 bases between. The germline V gene has CDR1 SGHDT and CDR2 YYEEEE. This CDR3 region has 18 residues.

A word on this clone: This same CDR3 is encoded by further DNA sequences in the sample. This chain joins TRBV14 and TRBJ2-1, with 8 bases aligning to TRBD1. V trimming: 5 bases; J trimming: 7 bases; junction bases outside the gene matches: 7. This CDR3 contains 14 residues. The V gene's germline CDR1 is SGHDN and CDR2 FVKESK. CDR3 sequence (DNA): TGTGCCAGCAGCTTCGGACAGGGAGCAAATGAGCAGTTCTTC. Protein: CASSFGQGANEQFF.

The V gene is TRBV5-6, the J gene TRBJ2-1, with D possibly being TRBD1 (6 bases). This CDR3 contains 16 residues. CDR1 and CDR2 from the germline V gene are SGHDT and YYEEEE. The germline V and J ends were trimmed by 5 bases and 3 bases, with 18 bases remaining between them. CDR3 nucleotides: TGTGCCAGCAGGTCCGAACAGGGCCTACGCTACAATGAGCAGTTCTTC. Amino acid sequence: CASRSEQGLRYNEQFF.

J is TRBJ2-2 and V is TRBV5-4; D unresolved. The CDR3 has 14 residues. Germline CDR1 SGHNT, CDR2 YYREEE (reference sequence). The V end lost 1 base, the J end lost 2 bases, and 6 bases lay between the germline ends. The CDR3 DNA reads as TGTGCCAGCAGCTTGTCTGATAACACCGGGGAGCTGTTTTTT. This translates into CASSLSDNTGELFF.

The V and J genes are TRBV12-5 and TRBJ2-2; 7 bases line up with TRBD1. CDR1 is LGHNT and CDR2 is FRNRAP in the germline V gene. The V and J ends lost 2 bases and 1 base, in that order; junction bases with no gene match: 4. The CDR3 spans 16 residues. The chain's CDR3 is CASGLMWTGNTGELFF. CDR3 nucleotides: TGTGCTAGTGGTTTGATGTGGACAGGGAACACCGGGGAGCTGTTTTTT.

The chain is built from TRBV5-1 and TRBJ2-6; TRBD2 might be the D (6 bases). Looked up from germline, CDR1 is SGHRS and CDR2 is YFSETQ. Between the trimmed V and J ends, which lost 4 bases and 1 base, there was a span of 18 bases. The CDR3 runs to 18 residues. The CDR3 here is CASSPRSGPSSGANVLTF. CDR3 nucleotide sequence: TGCGCCAGCAGCCCGAGGAGCGGGCCATCGTCTGGGGCCAACGTCCTGACTTTC.

The chain joins TRBV6-4 to TRBJ2-1, with 10 bases identical to TRBD2. The V segment lost 8 bases and the J segment 5 bases; nucleotides outside the gene matches: 3. Germline V gives CDR1 MRHNA, CDR2 SNTAGT. The CDR3 extends over 13 amino acids. The CDR3 bases are TGTGCCAGCGGACTAGCGGTCAACAATGAGCAGTTCTTC. As protein: CASGLAVNNEQFF.

J is TRBJ2-3 and V is TRBV29-1, with 8 positions matching TRBD2. J was trimmed by 4 bases and V by 0 bases; bases with no gene match: 9. The CDR3 loop spans 16 amino acids. Germline V gives CDR1 SQVTM, CDR2 ANQGSEA. As DNA, the CDR3 is TGCAGCGTTGAAGATCGGGTAGCGGGATTTCCAGATACGCAGTATTTT. This translates into CSVEDRVAGFPDTQYF.

The V gene is TRBV9, the J gene TRBJ2-5; 10 nucleotides line up with TRBD2. The junction had 11 bases not matched to a gene; V was cut back by 3 bases and J by 6 bases. The CDR3 runs to 16 residues. Germline V gene data show CDR1 as SGDLS and CDR2 as YYNGEE. In DNA form, the CDR3 reads TGTGCCAGCAGCGATCCTGGAGCGGGAGGGGGGCAGACCCAGTACTTC. Residues: CASSDPGAGGGQTQYF. Together with reference TRBV9 and TRBJ2-5, the CDR3 gives the full variable domain: DSGVTQTPKHLITATGQRVTLRCSPRSGDLSVYWYQQSLDQGLQFLIQYYNGEERAKGNILERFSAQQFPDLHSELNLSSLELGDSALYFCASSDPGAGGGQTQYFGPGTRLLVL.

The genes are TRBV7-3 and TRBJ2-2, with unresolved D. Trimming took off 2 bases at V and 6 bases at J, with 7 bases between the two ends. CDR1 and CDR2 from the germline V gene are SGHTA and FQGTGA. The CDR3 is 13 residues long. In nucleotides, the CDR3 is TGTGCCAGCAGCTTATTGGGGTCCGGGGAGCTGTTTTTT. Translating gives CASSLLGSGELFF.

The rearrangement links TRBV5-1 to TRBJ2-1, with TRBD2 matching over 9 bases. The CDR3 has 17 residues. Germline-derived CDR1 and CDR2 are SGHRS and YFSETQ. V trimming: 0 bases; J trimming: 3 bases; junction bases outside the gene matches: 7. The CDR3 coding sequence is TGCGCCAGCAGCTTGGAAGGGACTAGCAGACTCTACAATGAGCAGTTCTTC. It is translated as CASSLEGTSRLYNEQFF. The complete variable domain, with remaining parts taken from reference TRBV5-1 and TRBJ2-1, reads KAGVTQTPRYLIKTRGQQVTLSCSPISGHRSVSWYQQTPGQGLQFLFEYFSETQRNKGNFPGRFSGRQFSNSRSEMNVSTLELGDSALYLCASSLEGTSRLYNEQFFGPGTRLTVL.

This clone came up once. The chain has TRBV4-3 and TRBJ2-5, with 9 bases identical to TRBD1. J was trimmed by 2 bases and V by 4 bases; bases with no gene match: 5. Germline CDR1 reads LGHNA; CDR2 reads YSLEER. This CDR3 is 15 amino acids long. The CDR3 DNA reads as TGCGCCAGCAGCCCGGGACAGGGAACACAAGAGACCCAGTACTTC. It translates to CASSPGQGTQETQYF.

This clone was seen more than once but under ten times. The chain couples TRBV7-8 to TRBJ2-2; D uncertain. Germline V gene lookup returns CDR1 SGHVS and CDR2 FQNEAQ. V was cut by 5 bases and J by 5 bases, with 9 bases left in between. The length of the CDR3 is 13 residues. CDR3 protein: CASSARLTGELFF. CDR3 in DNA: TGTGCCAGCAGCGCCCGATTAACCGGGGAGCTGTTTTTT.

The chain recombines TRBV12-5 with TRBJ2-3; D unclear. The V gene lost 7 bases and the J gene lost 2 bases, with 4 bases spanning the gap. The CDR3 contains 11 residues. From germline, CDR1 is LGHNT and CDR2 FRNRAP. In DNA, the CDR3 is TGTGCTAGTGCAGCCACAGATACGCAGTATTTT. Protein: CASAATDTQYF.